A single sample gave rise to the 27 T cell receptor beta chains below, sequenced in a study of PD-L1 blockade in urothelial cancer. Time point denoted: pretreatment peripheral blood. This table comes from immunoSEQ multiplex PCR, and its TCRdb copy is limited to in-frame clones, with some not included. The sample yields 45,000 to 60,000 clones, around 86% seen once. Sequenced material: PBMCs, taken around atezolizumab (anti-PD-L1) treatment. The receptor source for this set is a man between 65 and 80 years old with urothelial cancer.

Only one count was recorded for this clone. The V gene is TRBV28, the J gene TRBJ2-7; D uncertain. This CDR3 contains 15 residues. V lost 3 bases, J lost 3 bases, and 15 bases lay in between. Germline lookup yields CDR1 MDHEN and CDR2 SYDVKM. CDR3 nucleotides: TGTGCCAGCAGTTTCTTGACCGACGGAGACTACGAGCAGTACTTC. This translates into CASSFLTDGDYEQYF.

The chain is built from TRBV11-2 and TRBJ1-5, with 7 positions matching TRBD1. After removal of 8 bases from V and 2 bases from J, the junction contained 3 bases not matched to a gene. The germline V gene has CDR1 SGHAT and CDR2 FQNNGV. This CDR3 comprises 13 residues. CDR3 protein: CASPTGGNQPQHF. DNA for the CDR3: TGTGCCAGCCCAACAGGGGGCAATCAGCCCCAGCATTTT. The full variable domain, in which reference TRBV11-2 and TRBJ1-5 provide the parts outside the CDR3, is EAGVAQSPRYKIIEKRQSVAFWCNPISGHATLYWYQQILGQGPKLLIQFQNNGVVDDSQLPKDRFSAERLKGVDSTLKIQPAKLEDSAVYLCASPTGGNQPQHFGDGTRLSIL.

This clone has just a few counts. CDR3 loop: CASSLDGGSGTGEQFF. CDR3 bases: TGCGCCAGCAGCTTGGATGGCGGTAGCGGGACGGGTGAGCAGTTCTTC. The J gene is TRBJ2-1, the V gene TRBV5-1, with 8 nucleotides matching TRBD2. Germline assignment: CDR1 SGHRS and CDR2 YFSETQ. Trimming at V came to 0 bases and at J to 9 bases, leaving 11 bases not matched to a gene. The CDR3 has 16 residues.

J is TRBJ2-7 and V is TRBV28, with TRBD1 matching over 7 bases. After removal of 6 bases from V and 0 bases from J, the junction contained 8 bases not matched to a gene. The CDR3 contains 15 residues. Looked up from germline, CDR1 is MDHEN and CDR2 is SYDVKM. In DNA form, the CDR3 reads TGTGCCAGCAGCCCACGACAGGGTGGCTCCTACGAGCAGTACTTC. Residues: CASSPRQGGSYEQYF.

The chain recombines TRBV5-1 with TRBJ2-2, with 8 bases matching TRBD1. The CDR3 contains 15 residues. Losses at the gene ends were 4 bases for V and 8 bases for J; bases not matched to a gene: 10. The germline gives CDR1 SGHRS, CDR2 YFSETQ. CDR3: CASSAGTGGTGELFF. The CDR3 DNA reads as TGCGCCAGCAGCGCCGGGACAGGCGGGACGGGGGAGCTGTTTTTT.

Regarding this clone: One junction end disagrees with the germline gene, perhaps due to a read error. The CDR3 protein is CASRTSGSYSEQFF. The DNA of the CDR3 is TGTGCCAGCAGAACTAGCGGGAGCTACAGTGAGCAGTTCTTC. The J gene is TRBJ2-1, the V gene TRBV27; 11 nucleotides line up with TRBD2. CDR1 and CDR2 (germline): MNHEY, SMNVEV (reference sequence). The CDR3 length is 14 residues.

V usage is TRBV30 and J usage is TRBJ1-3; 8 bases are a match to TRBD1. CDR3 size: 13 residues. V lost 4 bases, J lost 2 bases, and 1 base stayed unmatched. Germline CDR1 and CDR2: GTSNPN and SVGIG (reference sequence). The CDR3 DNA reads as TGTGCCTGGAAACAGGGGGCTGGAAACACCATATATTTT. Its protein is CAWKQGAGNTIYF. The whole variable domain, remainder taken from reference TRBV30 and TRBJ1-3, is SQTIHQWPATLVQPVGSPLSLECTVEGTSNPNLYWYRQAAGRGLQLLFYSVGIGQISSEVPQNLSASRPQDRQFILSSKKLLLSDSGFYLCAWKQGAGNTIYFGEGSWLTVV.

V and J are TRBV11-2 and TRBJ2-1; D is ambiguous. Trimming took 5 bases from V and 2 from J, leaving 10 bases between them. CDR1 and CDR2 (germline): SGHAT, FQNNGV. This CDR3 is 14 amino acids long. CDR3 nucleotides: TGTGCCAGCAGCCCCCCCGACACCTACAATGAGCAGTTCTTC. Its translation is CASSPPDTYNEQFF.

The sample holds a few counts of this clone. The CDR3 spells CASSPGDGYTF. CDR3 DNA sequence: TGTGCCAGCTCACCCGGGGATGGCTACACCTTC. The rearrangement joins TRBV18 to TRBJ1-2; no firm D call. Germline loops: CDR1 KGHSH, CDR2 LQKENI. CDR3 size: 11 residues. Trimming stripped 3 bases from V and 6 bases from J, with 5 bases between.

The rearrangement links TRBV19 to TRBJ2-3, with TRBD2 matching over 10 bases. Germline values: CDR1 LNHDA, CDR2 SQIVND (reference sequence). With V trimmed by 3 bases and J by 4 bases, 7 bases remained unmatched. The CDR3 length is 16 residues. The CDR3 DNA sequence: TGTGCCAGTAGTATGGGTAGCGGGAGGACATCAGATACGCAGTATTTT. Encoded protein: CASSMGSGRTSDTQYF. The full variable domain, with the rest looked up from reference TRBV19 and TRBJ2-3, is DGGITQSPKYLFRKEGQNVTLSCEQNLNHDAMYWYRQDPGQGLRLIYYSQIVNDFQKGDIAEGYSVSREKKESFPLTVTSAQKNPTAFYLCASSMGSGRTSDTQYFGPGTRLTVL.

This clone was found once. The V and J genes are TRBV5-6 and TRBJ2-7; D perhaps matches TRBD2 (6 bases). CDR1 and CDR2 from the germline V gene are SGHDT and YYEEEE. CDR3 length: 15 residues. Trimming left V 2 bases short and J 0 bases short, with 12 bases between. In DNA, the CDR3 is TGTGCCAGCAGCTTTCACCCGGACTACTCCTACGAGCAGTACTTC. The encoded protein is CASSFHPDYSYEQYF.

CDR3: CASSPPSGQGLRHGYTF. CDR3 bases: TGTGCCAGCAGCCCACCCTCGGGACAGGGTTTACGACATGGCTACACCTTC. V gene TRBV7-2 combines with J gene TRBJ1-2; 9 bases agree with TRBD1. This CDR3 has 17 amino acids. V was clipped by 5 bases and J by 6 bases; unmatched bases: 16. CDR1 SGHTA and CDR2 FQGNSA come from the germline V gene. The variable domain in full, with the rest retrieved from reference TRBV7-2 and TRBJ1-2, is GAGVSQSPSNKVTEKGKDVELRCDPISGHTALYWYRQSLGQGLEFLIYFQGNSAPDKSGLPSDRFSAERTGGSVSTLTIQRTQQEDSAVYLCASSPPSGQGLRHGYTFGSGTRLTVV.

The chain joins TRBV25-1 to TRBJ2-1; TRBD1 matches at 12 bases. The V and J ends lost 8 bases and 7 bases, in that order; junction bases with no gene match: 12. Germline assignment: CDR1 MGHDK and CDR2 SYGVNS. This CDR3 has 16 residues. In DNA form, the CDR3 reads TGTGCCAGCGGAGCCATTGGGACAGGGGGCTTTAATGAGCAGTTCTTC. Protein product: CASGAIGTGGFNEQFF.

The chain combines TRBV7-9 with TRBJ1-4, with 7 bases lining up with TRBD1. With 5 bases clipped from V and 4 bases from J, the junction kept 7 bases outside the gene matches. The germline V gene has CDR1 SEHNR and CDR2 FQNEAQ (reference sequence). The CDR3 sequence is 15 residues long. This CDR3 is CASSIGQEINEKLFF. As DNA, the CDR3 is TGTGCCAGCAGCATCGGACAGGAAATTAATGAAAAACTGTTTTTT.

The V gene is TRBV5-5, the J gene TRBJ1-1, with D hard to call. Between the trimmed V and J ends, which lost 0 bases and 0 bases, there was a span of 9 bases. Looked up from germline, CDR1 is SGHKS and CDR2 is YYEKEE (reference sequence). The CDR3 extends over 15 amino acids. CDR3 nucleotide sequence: TGTGCCAGCAGCTTGGTGACACCCATGAACACTGAAGCTTTCTTT. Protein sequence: CASSLVTPMNTEAFF.

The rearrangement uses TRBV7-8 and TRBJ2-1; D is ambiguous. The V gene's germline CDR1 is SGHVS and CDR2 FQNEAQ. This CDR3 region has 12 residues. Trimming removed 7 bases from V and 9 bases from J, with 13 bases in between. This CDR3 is CASTRVTGEQFF. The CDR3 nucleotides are TGTGCCAGCACTCGAGTGACGGGTGAGCAGTTCTTC.

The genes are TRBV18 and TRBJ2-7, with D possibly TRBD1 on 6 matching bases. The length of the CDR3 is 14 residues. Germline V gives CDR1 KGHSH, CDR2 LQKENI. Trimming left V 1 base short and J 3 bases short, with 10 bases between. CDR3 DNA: TGTGCCAGCTCACCACGGGACACCATCTACGAGCAGTACTTC. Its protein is CASSPRDTIYEQYF.

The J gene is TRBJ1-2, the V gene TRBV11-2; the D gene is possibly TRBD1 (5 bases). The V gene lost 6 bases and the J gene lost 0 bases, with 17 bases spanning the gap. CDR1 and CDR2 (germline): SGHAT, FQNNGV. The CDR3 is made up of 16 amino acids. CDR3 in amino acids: CASRPSGTPANYGYTF. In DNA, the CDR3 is TGTGCCAGCAGGCCATCGGGGACTCCAGCTAACTATGGCTACACCTTC.

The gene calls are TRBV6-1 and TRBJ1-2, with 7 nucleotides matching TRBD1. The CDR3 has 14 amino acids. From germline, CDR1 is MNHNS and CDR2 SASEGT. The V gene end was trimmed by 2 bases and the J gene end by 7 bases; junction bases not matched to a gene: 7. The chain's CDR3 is CASSEQGDGCGYTF. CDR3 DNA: TGTGCCAGCAGTGAACAGGGGGATGGCTGTGGCTACACCTTC.

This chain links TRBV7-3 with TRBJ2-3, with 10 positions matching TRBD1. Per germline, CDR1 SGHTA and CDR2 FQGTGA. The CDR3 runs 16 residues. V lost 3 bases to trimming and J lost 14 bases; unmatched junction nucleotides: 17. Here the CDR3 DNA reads TGTGCCAGCAGCTTTTCCGGGACAGGGGAGTCCAGATACGCGTATTTT. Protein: CASSFSGTGESRYAYF.

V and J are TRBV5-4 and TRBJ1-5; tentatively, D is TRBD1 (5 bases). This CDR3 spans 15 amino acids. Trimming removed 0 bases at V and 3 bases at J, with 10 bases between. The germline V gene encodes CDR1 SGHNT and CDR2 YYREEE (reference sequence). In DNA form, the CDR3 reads TGTGCCAGCAGCTTGGGGGCAGGGTTCAATCAGCCCCAGCATTTT. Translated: CASSLGAGFNQPQHF. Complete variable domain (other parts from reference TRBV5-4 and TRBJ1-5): ETGVTQSPTHLIKTRGQQVTLRCSSQSGHNTVSWYQQALGQGPQFIFQYYREEENGRGNFPPRFSGLQFPNYSSELNVNALELDDSALYLCASSLGAGFNQPQHFGDGTRLSIL.

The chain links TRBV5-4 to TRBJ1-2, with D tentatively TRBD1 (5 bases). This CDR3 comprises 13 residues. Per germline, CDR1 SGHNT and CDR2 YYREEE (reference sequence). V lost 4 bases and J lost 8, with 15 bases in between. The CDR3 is CASSLQGGVGYTF. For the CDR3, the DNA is TGTGCCAGCAGCCTGCAGGGAGGAGTCGGCTACACCTTC.

The CDR3 sequence is CASSEARYAYF. The CDR3 DNA follows: TGTGCCAGCAGTGAAGCTAGATACGCGTATTTT. The chain uses TRBV6-1 and TRBJ2-3, with D unclear. Looked up from germline, CDR1 is MNHNS and CDR2 is SASEGT. CDR3 size: 11 residues. Trimming shortened V by 0 bases and J by 14 bases, and 9 bases separated the two germline ends.

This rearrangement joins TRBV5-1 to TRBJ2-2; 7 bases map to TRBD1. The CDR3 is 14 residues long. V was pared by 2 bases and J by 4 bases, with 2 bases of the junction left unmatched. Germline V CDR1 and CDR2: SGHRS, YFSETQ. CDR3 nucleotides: TGCGCCAGCAGCTTAGGGGACAGCACCGGGGAGCTGTTTTTT. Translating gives CASSLGDSTGELFF.

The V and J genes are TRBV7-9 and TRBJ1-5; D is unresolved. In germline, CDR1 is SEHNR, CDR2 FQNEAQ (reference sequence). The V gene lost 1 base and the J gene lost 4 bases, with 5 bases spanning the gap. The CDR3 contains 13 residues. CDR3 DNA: TGTGCCAGCAGCTTAGACTGGAATCAGCCCCAGCATTTT. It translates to CASSLDWNQPQHF.

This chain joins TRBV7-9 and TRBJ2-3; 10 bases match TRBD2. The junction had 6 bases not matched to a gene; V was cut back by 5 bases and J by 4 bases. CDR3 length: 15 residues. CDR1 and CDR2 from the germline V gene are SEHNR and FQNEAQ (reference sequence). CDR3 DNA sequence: TGTGCCAGCAGCGGACGGACTAGCGGTTCAGATACGCAGTATTTT. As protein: CASSGRTSGSDTQYF.

The CDR3 loop reads CASTLIGAGGNTEAFF. In nucleotides, the CDR3 is TGTGCCAGCACCCTTATAGGGGCCGGGGGGAACACTGAAGCTTTCTTT. This chain links TRBV27 with TRBJ1-1; TRBD1 is a possible D gene (5 bases). V dropped 7 bases and J dropped 1 base, with 19 bases sitting between them. Germline V CDR1 and CDR2: MNHEY, SMNVEV (reference sequence). The CDR3 totals 16 residues.